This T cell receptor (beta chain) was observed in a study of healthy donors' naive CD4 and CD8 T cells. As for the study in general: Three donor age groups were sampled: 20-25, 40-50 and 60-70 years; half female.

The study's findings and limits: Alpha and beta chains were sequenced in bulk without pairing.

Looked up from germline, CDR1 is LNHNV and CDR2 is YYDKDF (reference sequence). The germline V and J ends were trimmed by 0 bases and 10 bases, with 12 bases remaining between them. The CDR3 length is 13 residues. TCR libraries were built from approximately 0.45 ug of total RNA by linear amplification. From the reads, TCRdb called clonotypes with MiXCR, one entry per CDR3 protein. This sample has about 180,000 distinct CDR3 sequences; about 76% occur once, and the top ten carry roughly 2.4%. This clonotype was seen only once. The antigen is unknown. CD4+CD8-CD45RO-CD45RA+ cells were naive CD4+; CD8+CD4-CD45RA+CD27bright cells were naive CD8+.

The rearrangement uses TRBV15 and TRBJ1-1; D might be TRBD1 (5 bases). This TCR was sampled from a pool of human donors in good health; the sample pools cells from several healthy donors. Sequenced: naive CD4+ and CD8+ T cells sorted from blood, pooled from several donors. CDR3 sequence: CATSRDFQGGAFF. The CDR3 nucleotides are TGTGCCACCAGCAGAGACTTCCAGGGAGGAGCTTTCTTT.